This entry lists 23 T cell receptor beta chains sequenced from one sample in a study of T cell responses to AZD1222 COVID-19 vaccine. Profiled with immunoSEQ multiplex PCR; TCRdb holds only in-frame clones, not every one. The table lists about 120,000 clones, over 75% of them singletons. The sample in question was peripheral blood, obtained on day 0 of AZD1222 vaccination. These receptors came from an adult in good health.

V and J are TRBV6-2 or TRBV6-3 and TRBJ2-5; TRBD1 agrees at 8 bases. Germline V gene lookup returns CDR1 MNHEY and CDR2 SVGEGT. This CDR3 has 16 amino acids. With 4 bases clipped from V and 5 bases from J, the junction kept 12 bases outside the gene matches. The CDR3 coding sequence is TGTGCCAGCAGTTCCTCGGACAGGGCGGTGGGGGAGACCCAGTACTTC. This encodes CASSSSDRAVGETQYF.

This chain connects TRBV5-8 to TRBJ2-1; tentative D call: TRBD1 (6 bases). This CDR3 has 14 residues. The germline CDR1 and CDR2 sequences are SGHTS and YDEGEE. The V and J ends lost 2 bases and 5 bases respectively, with 11 bases between them. CDR3 bases: TGTGCCAGCAGCTTACCGGACAGACACAATGAGCAGTTCTTC. Protein product: CASSLPDRHNEQFF.

The rearrangement uses TRBV11-3 and TRBJ2-3; D is perhaps TRBD1 (5 bases). The germline CDR1 and CDR2 sequences are SGHNT and YENEEA. V lost 1 base, J lost 5 bases, and 13 bases lay in between. CDR3 length equals 15 residues. As DNA, the CDR3 is TGTGCCAGCAGCTTAGGTAGCAGGGCGGAAGATACGCAGTATTTT. The encoded protein is CASSLGSRAEDTQYF. The complete variable domain, with remaining parts taken from reference TRBV11-3 and TRBJ2-3, reads EAGVVQSPRYKIIEKKQPVAFWCNPISGHNTLYWYLQNLGQGPELLIRYENEEAVDDSQLPKDRFSAERLKGVDSTLKIQPAELGDSAVYLCASSLGSRAEDTQYFGPGTRLTVL.

The V and J genes are TRBV18 and TRBJ2-5, with D perhaps matching TRBD1 (5 bases). CDR1 and CDR2 from the germline V gene are KGHSH and LQKENI. V was trimmed by 2 bases and J by 2 bases, leaving 12 bases between them. The length of the CDR3 is 15 residues. This chain's CDR3 is CASSPRTGTQETQYF. The CDR3 DNA reads as TGTGCCAGCTCACCAAGAACAGGAACACAAGAGACCCAGTACTTC. Variable domain in full (rest from reference TRBV18 and TRBJ2-5): NAGVMQNPRHLVRRRGQEARLRCSPMKGHSHVYWYRQLPEEGLKFMVYLQKENIIDESGMPKERFSAEFPKEGPSILRIQQVVRGDSAAYFCASSPRTGTQETQYFGPGTRLLVL.

This chain connects TRBV28 to TRBJ2-7; a weak D match, TRBD1 (6 bases). CDR3 length equals 12 residues. The V gene's germline CDR1 is MDHEN and CDR2 SYDVKM. The ends were cut back, 4 bases at V and 9 bases at J, with 13 bases in the middle. The CDR3: CASSWDTALQYF. In DNA form, the CDR3 reads TGTGCCAGCAGTTGGGACACGGCGCTGCAGTACTTC.

The chain is built from TRBV29-1 and TRBJ1-1; D not certain. The CDR3 has 13 amino acids. Trimming left V 3 bases short and J 4 bases short, with 12 bases between. Per germline, CDR1 SQVTM and CDR2 ANQGSEA. This CDR3 reads CSVDPGLGTEAFF. The CDR3 coding sequence is TGCAGCGTTGACCCGGGGTTGGGCACTGAAGCTTTCTTT.

The V call is TRBV7-3, the J call TRBJ1-5; D is unresolved. Germline loops: CDR1 SGHTA, CDR2 FQGTGA. CDR3 size: 13 residues. Trimming took 2 bases from V and 6 from J, leaving 8 bases between them. CDR3 in DNA: TGTGCCAGCAGCTTACGGGGAGGTCAGCCCCAGCATTTT. Translation gives CASSLRGGQPQHF.

This clone was detected only once. The rearrangement uses TRBV2 and TRBJ2-1; TRBD2 agrees at 10 bases. Per the germline V gene, CDR1 is SNHLY and CDR2 is FYNNEI. CDR3 length equals 14 residues. V shed 10 bases, J shed 5 bases, and the junction held 8 bases outside the gene matches. This CDR3 reads CAIEASGSHNEQFF. In nucleotides, the CDR3 is TGTGCCATCGAGGCTAGCGGGAGTCACAATGAGCAGTTCTTC.

This chain joins TRBV7-8 and TRBJ1-3, with TRBD1 identical over 8 bases. Losses at the gene ends were 5 bases for V and 8 bases for J; bases not matched to a gene: 8. Germline CDR1 is SGHVS and CDR2 is FQNEAQ. The CDR3 is 14 residues long. CDR3 sequence reads: CASSGRTGRDTIYF. The CDR3 DNA is TGTGCCAGCAGCGGGAGGACAGGGCGGGACACCATATATTTT.

The chain recombines TRBV10-3 with TRBJ1-1, with D maybe TRBD1 (5 bases). The CDR3 is 13 amino acids. Germline CDR1 and CDR2: ENHRY and SYGVKD. Trimming left V 5 bases short and J 2 bases short, with 9 bases between. CDR3 bases: TGTGCCATCAGTACAGGCCCAAACACTGAAGCTTTCTTT. Amino acid sequence: CAISTGPNTEAFF.

V gene TRBV11-2 combines with J gene TRBJ1-6; D is possibly TRBD1 (6 bases). Germline loops: CDR1 SGHAT, CDR2 FQNNGV. This CDR3 is 16 amino acids long. V was pared by 5 bases and J by 0 bases, with 11 bases between. The CDR3 DNA sequence: TGTGCCAGCAGCCCCGACAGGAGCTCCTATAATTCACCCCTCCACTTT. Encoded protein: CASSPDRSSYNSPLHF.

This clone has only one observation. The chain joins TRBV28 to TRBJ2-4; possibly TRBD1 or TRBD2 for D (6 bases each). This CDR3 has 12 amino acids. Trimming took 1 base from V and 13 from J, leaving 11 bases between them. Germline V lookup: CDR1 MDHEN, CDR2 SYDVKM. The CDR3 nucleotides are TGTGCCAGCAGTTTATTAAGGGGGGTCCAGTACTTC. This sequence encodes CASSLLRGVQYF.

This chain uses TRBV2 with TRBJ2-1; D is perhaps TRBD2 (5 bases). Germline V CDR1 and CDR2: SNHLY, FYNNEI. Deletions cut 3 bases from V and 10 bases from J, with 13 bases between. CDR3 length equals 13 residues. The CDR3 DNA is TGTGCCAGCAGTGACACTAGTCCCCAGGAGCAGTTCTTC. It encodes CASSDTSPQEQFF.

The chain has TRBV6-4 and TRBJ2-3; D is undetermined. The CDR3 extends over 13 amino acids. Germline assignment: CDR1 MRHNA and CDR2 SNTAGT. V lost 2 bases and J 7 bases, leaving 10 bases between the germline ends. This CDR3 reads CASSDDVLNTQYF. CDR3 DNA sequence: TGTGCCAGCAGTGACGATGTACTTAATACGCAGTATTTT.

The chain combines TRBV5-6 with TRBJ2-1; 9 nucleotides agree with TRBD1. Germline V gives CDR1 SGHDT, CDR2 YYEEEE. J lost 3 bases, V lost 2 bases, and 6 bases had no gene match. The CDR3 is made up of 16 amino acids. The CDR3 sequence: CASSFGTGTVYNEQFF. The CDR3 DNA reads as TGTGCCAGCAGCTTCGGGACAGGGACGGTCTACAATGAGCAGTTCTTC.

This clone was observed a handful of times. The rearrangement links TRBV5-1 to TRBJ1-1, with TRBD1 matching 8 bases. This CDR3 region has 14 residues. V lost 7 bases and J lost 5; bases outside the gene matches: 10. Germline-derived CDR1 and CDR2 are SGHRS and YFSETQ. DNA for the CDR3: TGCGCCAGCCAGCGGCAGGGGGCTGGAACTGAAGCTTTCTTT. Translated, it gives CASQRQGAGTEAFF.

The chain carries TRBV29-1 and TRBJ2-1, with D perhaps given as TRBD1 or TRBD2 (6 bases each). CDR3 length equals 17 residues. Trimming took off 5 bases at V and 0 bases at J, with 20 bases between the two ends. From germline, CDR1 is SQVTM and CDR2 ANQGSEA. As DNA, the CDR3 is TGCAGCGTTAGGGCTAAGTTAGGGGGGAGCTCCTACAATGAGCAGTTCTTC. Translation: CSVRAKLGGSSYNEQFF.

The V call is TRBV10-2, the J call TRBJ2-1, with TRBD2 matching 7 bases. Germline V gives CDR1 WSHSY, CDR2 SAAADI. Germline trimming cut 1 base from V and 7 bases from J; bases unmatched to any gene: 7. This CDR3 is 15 amino acids long. Written as DNA, the CDR3 is TGCGCCAGCAGTGAGTGGGTGGGAGGGCCAAATGAGCAGTTCTTC. Translated, it gives CASSEWVGGPNEQFF.

The CDR3 region is CASRQQGVAEKAFF. CDR3 bases: TGCGCCAGCAGACAACAGGGTGTAGCTGAGAAAGCTTTCTTT. The genes are TRBV5-1 and TRBJ1-1; D possibly corresponds to TRBD1 (6 bases). Germline values: CDR1 SGHRS, CDR2 YFSETQ. The V and J ends lost 5 bases and 9 bases respectively, with 20 bases between them. There are 14 residues in the CDR3.

V and J are TRBV28 and TRBJ2-6; 8 nucleotides match TRBD1. The CDR3 sequence is 16 residues long. V was pared by 5 bases and J by 2 bases, with 5 bases of the junction left unmatched. Germline lookup yields CDR1 MDHEN and CDR2 SYDVKM. CDR3 in DNA: TGTGCCAGCAGTCCTCTACAGGGGGCTGGGGCCAACGTCCTGACTTTC. It is translated as CASSPLQGAGANVLTF.

This clone was picked up one time. V and J are TRBV3-1 (or the pseudogene TRBV3-2) and TRBJ1-1, with a weak D call TRBD1 (5 bases). Trimming pared 1 base from V and 3 bases from J, leaving 6 bases between. The germline V gene encodes CDR1 LGHDT and CDR2 YNNKEL (reference sequence). The CDR3 has 13 amino acids. The chain's CDR3 is CASSQAQDTEAFF. DNA for the CDR3: TGTGCCAGCAGCCAAGCACAGGACACTGAAGCTTTCTTT.

The V gene is TRBV9, the J gene TRBJ2-3, with 9 bases matching TRBD2. Germline V gene sequence: CDR1 SGDLS, CDR2 YYNGEE. This CDR3 spans 18 amino acids. Trimming removed 4 bases from V and 7 bases from J; junction bases left unmatched: 19. The CDR3 region has the DNA TGTGCCAGCAGCCGGACTAGCGAGAGGGAAATGGACCTACATACGCAGTATTTT. Its protein product is CASSRTSEREMDLHTQYF.

This chain links TRBV3-1 (or the pseudogene TRBV3-2) with TRBJ2-7, with unresolved D. Germline CDR1 reads LGHDT; CDR2 reads YNNKEL (reference sequence). Trimming took 1 base from V and 6 from J, leaving 7 bases between them. This CDR3 comprises 12 residues. Here the CDR3 DNA reads TGTGCCAGCAGCCAAGGTTCCCGCGAGCAGTACTTC. This gives the protein CASSQGSREQYF.